The rows below give T cell receptor beta chains drawn from one sample of a study of blood T cells in healthy people across ages. TCRdb re-analysed the 5' RACE reads in MiXCR, keeping a single row per CDR3 protein. In the table there are some 1.1 million distinct CDR3 sequences, more than 30% of which are singletons. The sample comprised blood. These receptors were collected from a man aged 18 to 30 in good health. CDR3s include the opening cysteine and the closing phenylalanine or tryptophan. D genes are given only for firm matches. The listing skips clone size in some rows; elsewhere it reads once, few, many or a size class.

V: TRBV6-2/TRBV6-3; D: TRBD1; J: TRBJ1-1; size: .; DNA: TGTGCCAGCAGTATGGGGACAGGGACTGAAGCTTTCTTT; CDR3: CASSMGTGTEAFF
V: TRBV15; D: TRBD1; J: TRBJ2-3; size: few; DNA: TGTGCCACCAGCAGTCCTCTGACAGGGGCGACAGATACGCAGTATTTT; CDR3: CATSSPLTGATDTQYF
V: TRBV12-3/TRBV12-4; D: .; J: TRBJ1-2; size: many; DNA: TGTGCCAGCAGTACACGACACGGTGGCTACACCTTC; CDR3: CASSTRHGGYTF
V: TRBV20-1; D: .; J: TRBJ2-5; size: few; DNA: TGCAGTGCTTACGGGAGTTCAGAGACCCAGTACTTC; CDR3: CSAYGSSETQYF
V: TRBV27; D: .; J: TRBJ2-2; size: few; DNA: TGTGCCAGCAGCAGGACAAAGAACACCGGGGAGCTGTTTTTT; CDR3: CASSRTKNTGELFF
V: TRBV7-3; D: TRBD1; J: TRBJ1-2; size: .; DNA: TGTGCCAGCAGCTTAACCCAGGACAGGGTGTTTGGCTACACCTTC; CDR3: CASSLTQDRVFGYTF
V: TRBV20-1; D: TRBD2; J: TRBJ2-7; size: few; DNA: TGCAGTGCTAGAGATAAGACTAGCGGGGGATCCTACGAGCAGTACTTC; CDR3: CSARDKTSGGSYEQYF
V: TRBV12-3/TRBV12-4; D: TRBD1; J: TRBJ2-7; size: few; DNA: TGTGCCAGCAGTACAGGGACAGACATCTACGAGCAGTACTTC; CDR3: CASSTGTDIYEQYF
V: TRBV28; D: .; J: TRBJ1-1; size: .; DNA: TGTGCCAGCAGTTTATCGGGATCCGGAGCTGAAGCTTTCTTT; CDR3: CASSLSGSGAEAFF
V: TRBV9; D: .; J: TRBJ2-6; size: .; DNA: TGTGCCAGCAGCGTAGGATTTGTCTGGGCTGGGGCCAACGTCCTGACTTTC; CDR3: CASSVGFVWAGANVLTF
V: TRBV29-1; D: .; J: TRBJ1-1; size: few; DNA: TGCAGCGTAGGGAACAGGGCTGGGAACACTGAAGCTTTCTTT; CDR3: CSVGNRAGNTEAFF
V: TRBV20-1; D: .; J: TRBJ1-2; size: .; DNA: TGCAGTGCGGCCGGGTATAGTGGCTACACCTTC; CDR3: CSAAGYSGYTF
V: TRBV20-1; D: .; J: TRBJ1-2; size: .; DNA: TGCAGTGCTAGAGAGTACCGGGCTGAATATGGCTACACCTTC; CDR3: CSAREYRAEYGYTF
V: TRBV11-2; D: .; J: TRBJ2-5; size: .; DNA: TGTGCCAGCAGTTACATGGGAACGGGTAATGAGCAGTACTTC; CDR3: CASSYMGTGNEQYF
V: TRBV27; D: .; J: TRBJ2-2; size: .; DNA: TGTGCCAGCAAACGGGGCGGATCAAACACCGGGGAGCTGTTTTTT; CDR3: CASKRGGSNTGELFF
V: TRBV4-1; D: TRBD1; J: TRBJ1-6; size: .; DNA: TGCGCCAGCAGCCAGGACAGGGCTACAAATTCACCCCTCCACTTT; CDR3: CASSQDRATNSPLHF